One and the same sample provided the 9 T cell receptor beta chains below, sequenced in a study of blood T cells in healthy people across ages. Next came a second PCR, run for about 7 to 12 cycles, which used a sample-barcoded 5' primer along with a J-beta primer mix. A single record per CDR3 protein comes from TCRdb applying MiXCR to the 5' RACE reads. The data show 650,000 to 950,000 distinct CDR3 sequences, about 42% seen once. The sample was blood. These receptors all stem from a man aged 60 to 75 in good health.

This chain joins TRBV4-1 and TRBJ1-6; D gene uncertain. The CDR3 is made up of 16 amino acids. CDR1 and CDR2 from the germline V gene are MGHRA and YSYEKL. V gave up 4 bases and J gave up 5 bases, with 15 bases separating them. DNA of the CDR3: TGCGCCAGCAGCCCCATTGGTGGGGAGAATAATTCACCCCTCCACTTT. Translating gives CASSPIGGENNSPLHF.

This clonotype was seen more than once but under ten times. V is TRBV6-5 and J is TRBJ2-2; D may be TRBD1 (6 bases). The CDR3 length is 15 residues. V was shortened by 0 bases and J by 5 bases, with 10 bases between the two germline ends. CDR1 and CDR2 from the germline V gene are MNHEY and SVGAGI. CDR3 loop: CASSYSTGRTGELFF. CDR3 DNA: TGTGCCAGCAGTTACTCTACAGGGCGGACCGGGGAGCTGTTTTTT.

The V call is TRBV5-5, the J call TRBJ2-7, with 11 positions matching TRBD1. The CDR3 runs 16 residues. Germline CDR1 SGHKS, CDR2 YYEKEE (reference sequence). The trim removed 2 bases at V and 0 bases at J, leaving 4 bases unmatched. CDR3: CASSFVGTGGSYEQYF. CDR3 bases: TGTGCCAGCAGCTTTGTGGGGACAGGGGGCTCCTACGAGCAGTACTTC.

This chain uses TRBV4-3 with TRBJ1-4; tentatively, D is TRBD1 (5 bases). The V gene's germline CDR1 is LGHNA and CDR2 YSLEER. Trimming took off 4 bases at V and 4 bases at J, with 19 bases between the two ends. CDR3 length equals 17 residues. The CDR3 protein is CASSLGGDPLFNEKLFF. CDR3 bases: TGCGCCAGCAGCCTGGGAGGGGACCCCCTCTTTAATGAAAAACTGTTTTTT.

The gene calls are TRBV9 and TRBJ2-3; the match to TRBD1 covers 7 bases. CDR1 SGDLS and CDR2 YYNGEE come from the germline V gene. The CDR3 runs to 16 residues. V lost 3 bases and J lost 1; bases outside the gene matches: 8. Here the CDR3 DNA reads TGTGCCAGCAGCGGAGGGACAGAAGGTCGCACAGATACGCAGTATTTT. It yields the protein CASSGGTEGRTDTQYF.

This clonotype was seen more than once but under ten times. This chain uses TRBV6-5 with TRBJ1-4, with D perhaps matching TRBD1 (5 bases). V was trimmed by 2 bases and J by 8 bases, leaving 12 bases between them. There are 14 residues in the CDR3. The germline V gene has CDR1 MNHEY and CDR2 SVGAGI. The CDR3 DNA reads TGTGCCAGCAGTTACCTGGGACCTGGAGAAAAACTGTTTTTT. Its protein is CASSYLGPGEKLFF.

The gene calls are TRBV20-1 and TRBJ2-5, with 11 bases matching TRBD2. CDR3 length: 12 residues. The germline V gene has CDR1 DFQATT and CDR2 SNEGSKA (reference sequence). V lost 5 bases and J lost 9; bases outside the gene matches: 5. This CDR3 is CSALLAGVAQYF. DNA for the CDR3: TGCAGTGCTTTACTAGCGGGGGTGGCCCAGTACTTC.

The chain links TRBV7-9 to TRBJ2-3; 7 nucleotides agree with TRBD1. From germline, CDR1 is SEHNR and CDR2 FQNEAQ (reference sequence). The CDR3 runs to 16 residues. The trim removed 5 bases at V and 5 bases at J, leaving 13 bases unmatched. CDR3 amino acids: CASSLLDRAGGDTQYF. DNA for the CDR3: TGTGCCAGCAGCCTCCTTGACAGGGCCGGTGGAGATACGCAGTATTTT.

This chain links TRBV20-1 with TRBJ1-2, with a weak D call TRBD1 (6 bases). V gave up 6 bases and J gave up 7 bases, with 12 bases separating them. In germline, CDR1 is DFQATT, CDR2 SNEGSKA (reference sequence). This CDR3 contains 11 residues. The CDR3 DNA reads as TGCAGTGCCCCCGGACAGCGTGGCTACACCTTC. This gives the protein CSAPGQRGYTF.